The 26 T cell receptor beta chains presented below share a single source sample, sequenced in a study of monozygotic twins with inflammatory bowel disease. TCRdb reprocessed the 5' RACE reads and reports one entry per CDR3 protein, with no DNA. This table lists 330,000 or so distinct CDR3 sequences. Sequenced: blood. All receptors come from a human donor with ulcerative colitis or Crohn's disease, or a healthy co-twin of an affected twin (not recorded which).

The chain couples TRBV2 to TRBJ1-1; the D gene TCRdb calls, TRBD1, cannot be checked with no DNA. Germline-derived CDR1 and CDR2 are SNHLY and FYNNEI. The CDR3 has 12 amino acids. The CDR3 sequence is CASGQGALEAFF.

The chain uses TRBV4-2 and TRBJ2-1; TCRdb lists TRBD2, though no DNA is available to test this call. Germline CDR1 reads LGHNA; CDR2 reads YNFKEQ. This CDR3 has 20 amino acids. The CDR3 spells CASSQVGGLAGLGEGNEQFF.

V is TRBV29-1 and J is TRBJ1-2; the TCRdb D gene call, TRBD1, has no DNA to confirm it. Germline V gene sequence: CDR1 SQVTM, CDR2 ANQGSEA. The CDR3 has 13 amino acids. This CDR3 reads CSTYTQGPYGYTF.

V usage is TRBV29-1 and J usage is TRBJ1-3. In germline, CDR1 is SQVTM, CDR2 ANQGSEA. The CDR3 is 11 residues long. The CDR3 region is CSVEWRDTIYF.

V and J are TRBV5-1 and TRBJ2-1; the TRBD2 assignment by TCRdb is unverifiable without DNA. The germline gives CDR1 SGHRS, CDR2 YFSETQ. The CDR3 runs to 15 residues. The CDR3 region is CASQTFAAGTLEQFF.

The CDR3 is CASSRTAGPPYYEQYF. V is TRBV18 and J is TRBJ2-7; the TRBD1 assignment by TCRdb is unverifiable without DNA. Germline-derived CDR1 and CDR2 are KGHSH and LQKENI. The CDR3 loop spans 16 amino acids.

The J gene is TRBJ2-7, the V gene TRBV4-3. Germline V lookup: CDR1 LGHNA, CDR2 YSLEER. The CDR3 length is 18 residues. This chain's CDR3 is CASSQDWLGSSVTYEQYF.

This sequence joins TRBV20-1 and TRBJ2-1; TCRdb calls TRBD2, which cannot be checked without DNA. Per germline, CDR1 DFQATT and CDR2 SNEGSKA (reference sequence). The CDR3 is 16 amino acids. Here the CDR3 reads CSARAGAGGTYNEQFF.

The chain uses TRBV29-1 and TRBJ2-5; TCRdb indicates TRBD1, and absent DNA this call remains unverified. The CDR3 sequence is 12 residues long. Germline V gives CDR1 SQVTM, CDR2 ANQGSEA. CDR3 sequence reads: CSVAGRGETQYF. The full variable domain, completed using reference TRBV29-1 and TRBJ2-5, is SAVISQKPSRDICQRGTSLTIQCQVDSQVTMMFWYRQQPGQSLTLIATANQGSEATYESGFVIDKFPISRPNLTFSTLTVSNMSPEDSSIYLCSVAGRGETQYFGPGTRLLVL.

The rearrangement uses TRBV24-1 and TRBJ2-1; TCRdb names TRBD2, which stays unverified in the absence of DNA. This CDR3 has 15 residues. Looked up from germline, CDR1 is KGHDR and CDR2 is SFDVKD. The CDR3 spells CATSDSTSGSHEQFF.

The rearrangement joins TRBV7-2 to TRBJ1-5. CDR3 size: 15 residues. Germline assignment: CDR1 SGHTA and CDR2 FQGNSA. Here the CDR3 reads CASSLAPRGRQPQHF.

The chain uses TRBV20-1 and TRBJ2-7; the TCRdb D gene call, TRBD1, has no DNA to confirm it. The CDR3 contains 16 residues. The germline V gene has CDR1 DFQATT and CDR2 SNEGSKA (reference sequence). CDR3 protein: CSARARETGTSYEQYF.

The gene calls are TRBV5-4 and TRBJ1-2; TCRdb proposes TRBD1, but this gene call is untestable without DNA. This CDR3 comprises 19 residues. CDR1 and CDR2 from the germline V gene are SGHNT and YYREEE (reference sequence). Here the CDR3 reads CASSSGDRVVEGQRYGYTF.

CDR3 protein: CASRSDGGTYNEQFF. The chain recombines TRBV4-1 with TRBJ2-1; TCRdb proposes TRBD1, but this gene call is untestable without DNA. Per the germline V gene, CDR1 is MGHRA and CDR2 is YSYEKL. The CDR3 is 15 amino acids.

The chain uses TRBV12-3 or TRBV12-4 and TRBJ1-4; TCRdb indicates TRBD1, and absent DNA this call remains unverified. This CDR3 is 15 amino acids long. The CDR3 is CASRFSGTTNEKLFF.

The rearrangement joins TRBV2 to TRBJ1-1; the D call of TRBD1 rests on TCRdb alone, since no DNA is present to check it. CDR1 and CDR2 from the germline V gene are SNHLY and FYNNEI. This CDR3 has 11 residues. The CDR3 loop is CAIEDSTEAFF.

The chain has TRBV5-1 and TRBJ2-7; TCRdb gives TRBD1 as the D gene, but with no DNA this cannot be confirmed. Germline lookup yields CDR1 SGHRS and CDR2 YFSETQ. The CDR3 covers 17 residues. The CDR3 sequence: CASSLGQGSVEFHEQYF.

The chain uses TRBV7-8 and TRBJ1-2. Looked up from germline, CDR1 is SGHVS and CDR2 is FQNEAQ. The CDR3 totals 11 residues. The CDR3: CAIDRAGGYTF.

The chain joins TRBV7-8 to TRBJ2-5; TCRdb's D call, TRBD2, is unchecked because there is no DNA. Germline V gene lookup returns CDR1 SGHVS and CDR2 FQNEAQ. This CDR3 spans 14 amino acids. The CDR3 reads CASSPRIGPETQYF.

The J gene is TRBJ1-1, the V gene TRBV5-1; with no DNA, the TCRdb D assignment of TRBD1 cannot be verified. Germline loops: CDR1 SGHRS, CDR2 YFSETQ. The CDR3 is made up of 15 amino acids. CDR3 region: CASSLATGMNTEAFF. Full variable domain (rest looked up from reference TRBV5-1 and TRBJ1-1): KAGVTQTPRYLIKTRGQQVTLSCSPISGHRSVSWYQQTPGQGLQFLFEYFSETQRNKGNFPGRFSGRQFSNSRSEMNVSTLELGDSALYLCASSLATGMNTEAFFGQGTRLTVV.

This chain uses TRBV5-1 with TRBJ2-7. CDR1 is SGHRS and CDR2 is YFSETQ in the germline V gene. The CDR3 contains 16 residues. This CDR3 reads CASSLVLGSSSYEQYF.

This chain links TRBV7-8 with TRBJ1-1. Germline V CDR1 and CDR2: SGHVS, FQNEAQ. The CDR3 has 14 amino acids. CDR3 sequence reads: CASSLAVRAAEAFF.

The chain recombines TRBV5-1 with TRBJ1-5; the TRBD1 assignment by TCRdb is unverifiable without DNA. The CDR3 runs 16 residues. The germline CDR1 and CDR2 sequences are SGHRS and YFSETQ. CDR3 amino acids: CASSKDPGQMNQPQHF.

The V call is TRBV5-1, the J call TRBJ2-1; TCRdb's D call, TRBD2, is unchecked because there is no DNA. The CDR3 is 16 amino acids. The V gene's germline CDR1 is SGHRS and CDR2 YFSETQ. CDR3 amino acids: CASSLGEALSYNEQFF.

This chain uses TRBV27 with TRBJ2-2. The germline CDR1 and CDR2 sequences are MNHEY and SMNVEV (reference sequence). The CDR3 spans 13 residues. CDR3 in amino acids: CASSLSVAGELFF.

J is TRBJ2-1 and V is TRBV28; TCRdb's D gene call, TRBD2, goes unchecked for lack of DNA. Germline V lookup: CDR1 MDHEN, CDR2 SYDVKM. The CDR3 contains 13 residues. The CDR3 protein is CASRGGTGTKQFF.